The entry below gives a single T cell receptor beta chain sequence along with its context. As yet, its antigen is unknown. This sample was included in a study of T cell responses to AZD1222 COVID-19 vaccine. Background on the study: Pooled samples include second doses given at about 4 or 12 weeks. Study outcomes and limitations: Sampled repertoires all dated from after the peak T cell response. Donors, mostly white British, included more females; clonal diversity was possibly underestimated. Two AZD1222 administrations were followed by greater Spike-specific TCR breadth and depth.

The protocol was immunoSEQ multiplex PCR, while the TCRdb copy is restricted to in-frame clones and leaves out a portion. The table has some 120,000 clones, about 92% seen once; the top ten hold approximately 1%. The CDR3 is made up of 15 amino acids. Unmatched junction bases numbered 4, after V lost 0 bases and J lost 7 bases. Germline loops: CDR1 KGHSH, CDR2 LQKENI. The material was peripheral blood, obtained on day 0 of AZD1222 vaccination. The sequence was obtained from an adult in good health. This chain uses TRBV18 with TRBJ2-4; 9 nucleotides align to TRBD1. Here the CDR3 reads CASSPPGQGRNIQYF. In DNA form, the CDR3 reads TGTGCCAGCTCACCACCGGGACAGGGTCGGAACATTCAGTACTTC.